This TCR beta chain was sequenced during a study of metastatic and nonmetastatic thyroid tumors. Study-wide background: Blood and tumor or nodule tissue repertoires from malignant and benign thyroid patients were compared.

For this clone: Its antigen remains unknown.

The study's findings and limits: Relative to benign nodules, malignant thyroid tumors were reportedly characterized by significantly elevated TCR beta diversity in blood and tumor.

Thyroid surgery was preceded by no treatment in any patient. In the source study's methods: Clinicopathological groups of papillary thyroid cancer showed CDR3 differences that were used to build a distant-metastasis classifier. TCRdb re-called clones via MiXCR from the PCR reads. The authors' filters were not applied to this entry. The repertoire holds under 20,000 clones, with approximately 20% as singletons. The CDR3 consists of 15 residues. Trimming took off 0 bases at V and 1 base at J, with 10 bases between the two ends. Per germline, CDR1 GTSNPN and CDR2 SVGIG (reference sequence). Source material: tumor tissue. This TCR was recovered from a female donor with papillary thyroid cancer or a benign thyroid nodule (not recorded which). Some clones in this sample may be carry-over from other donors' samples. The V gene is TRBV30, the J gene TRBJ1-5; maybe TRBD1 (6 bases). The CDR3 reads CAWSVRDTSNQPQHF. The CDR3 region has the DNA TGTGCCTGGAGTGTACGGGACACCAGCAATCAGCCCCAGCATTTT.